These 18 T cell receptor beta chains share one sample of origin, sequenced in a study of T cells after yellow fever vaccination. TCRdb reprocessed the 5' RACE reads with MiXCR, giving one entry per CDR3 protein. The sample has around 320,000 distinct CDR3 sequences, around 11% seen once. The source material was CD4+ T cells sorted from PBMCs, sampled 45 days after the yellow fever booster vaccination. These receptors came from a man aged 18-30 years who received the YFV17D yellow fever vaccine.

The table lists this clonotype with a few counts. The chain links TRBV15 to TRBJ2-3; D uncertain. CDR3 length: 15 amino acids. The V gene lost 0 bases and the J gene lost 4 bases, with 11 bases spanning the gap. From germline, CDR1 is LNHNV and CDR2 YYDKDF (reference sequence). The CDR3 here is CATSRDPQGPDTQYF. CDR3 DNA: TGTGCCACCAGCAGAGACCCCCAAGGACCAGATACGCAGTATTTT.

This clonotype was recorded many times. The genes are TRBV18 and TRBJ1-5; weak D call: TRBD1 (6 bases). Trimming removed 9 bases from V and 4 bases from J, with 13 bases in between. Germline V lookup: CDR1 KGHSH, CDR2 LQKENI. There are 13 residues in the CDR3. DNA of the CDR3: TGTGCCAGTCATGGACAGCTTAATCAGCCCCAGCATTTT. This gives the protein CASHGQLNQPQHF. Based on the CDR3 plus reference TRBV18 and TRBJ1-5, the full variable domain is NAGVMQNPRHLVRRRGQEARLRCSPMKGHSHVYWYRQLPEEGLKFMVYLQKENIIDESGMPKERFSAEFPKEGPSILRIQQVVRGDSAAYFCASHGQLNQPQHFGDGTRLSIL.

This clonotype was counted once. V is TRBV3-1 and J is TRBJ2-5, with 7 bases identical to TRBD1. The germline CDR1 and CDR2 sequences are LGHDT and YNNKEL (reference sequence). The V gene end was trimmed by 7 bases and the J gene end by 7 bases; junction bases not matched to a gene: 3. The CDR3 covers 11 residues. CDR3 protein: CASIPGGTQYF. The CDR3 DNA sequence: TGTGCCAGCATACCAGGGGGGACCCAGTACTTC.

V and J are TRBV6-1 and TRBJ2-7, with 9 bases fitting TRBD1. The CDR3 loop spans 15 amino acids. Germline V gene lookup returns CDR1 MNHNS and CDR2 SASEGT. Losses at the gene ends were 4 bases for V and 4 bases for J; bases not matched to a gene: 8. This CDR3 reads CASSAGTGLSYEQYV. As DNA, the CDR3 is TGTGCCAGCAGTGCCGGGACAGGGCTCTCGTACGAGCAGTACGTC.

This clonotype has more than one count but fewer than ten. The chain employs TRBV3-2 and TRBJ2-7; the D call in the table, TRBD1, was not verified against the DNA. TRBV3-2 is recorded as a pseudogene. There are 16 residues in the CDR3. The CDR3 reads CASSQDLGQGGYEQYV. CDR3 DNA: TGTGCCAGCAGCCAAGATCTGGGACAGGGGGGATACGAGCAGTACGTC.

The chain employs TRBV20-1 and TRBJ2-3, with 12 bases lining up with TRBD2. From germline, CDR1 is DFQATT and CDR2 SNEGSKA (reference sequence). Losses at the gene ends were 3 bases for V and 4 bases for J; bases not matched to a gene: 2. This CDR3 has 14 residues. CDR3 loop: CSARASGGADTQYF. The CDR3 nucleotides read TGCAGTGCTAGGGCTAGCGGGGGGGCAGATACGCAGTATTTT.

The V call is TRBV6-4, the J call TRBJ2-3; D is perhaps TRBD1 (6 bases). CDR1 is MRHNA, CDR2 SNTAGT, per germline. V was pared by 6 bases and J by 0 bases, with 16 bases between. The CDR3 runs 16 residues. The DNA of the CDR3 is TGTGCCAGCAGCCCACGGACAGCTCCTAGCACAGATACGCAGTATTTT. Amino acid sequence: CASSPRTAPSTDTQYF.

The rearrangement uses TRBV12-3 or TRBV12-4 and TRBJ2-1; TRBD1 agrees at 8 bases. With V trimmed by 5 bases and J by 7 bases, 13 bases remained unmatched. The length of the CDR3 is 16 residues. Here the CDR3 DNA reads TGTGCCAGCAGTCTTCCCCCCGGACAGGGAGGAAATGAGCAGTTCTTC. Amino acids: CASSLPPGQGGNEQFF.

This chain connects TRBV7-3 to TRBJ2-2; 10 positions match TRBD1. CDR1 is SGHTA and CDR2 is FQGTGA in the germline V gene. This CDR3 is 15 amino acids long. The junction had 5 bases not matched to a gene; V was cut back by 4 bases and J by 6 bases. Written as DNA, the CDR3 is TGTGCCAGCAGCTCGACAGGGGGCGCACCCGGGGAGCTGTTTTTT. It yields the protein CASSSTGGAPGELFF.

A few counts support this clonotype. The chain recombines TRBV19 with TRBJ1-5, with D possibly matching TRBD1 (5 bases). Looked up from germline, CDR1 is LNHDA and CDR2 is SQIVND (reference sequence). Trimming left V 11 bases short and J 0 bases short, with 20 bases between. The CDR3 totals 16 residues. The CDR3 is CAVKGQSAYSNQPQHF. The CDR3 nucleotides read TGTGCCGTTAAGGGGCAGTCTGCCTATAGCAATCAGCCCCAGCATTTT.

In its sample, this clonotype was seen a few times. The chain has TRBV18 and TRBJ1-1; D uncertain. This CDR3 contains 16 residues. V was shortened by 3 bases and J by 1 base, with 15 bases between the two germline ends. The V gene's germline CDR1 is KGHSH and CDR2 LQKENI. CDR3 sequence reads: CASSPRWLQTNTEAFF. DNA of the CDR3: TGTGCCAGCTCACCGCGTTGGCTCCAGACGAACACTGAAGCTTTCTTT.

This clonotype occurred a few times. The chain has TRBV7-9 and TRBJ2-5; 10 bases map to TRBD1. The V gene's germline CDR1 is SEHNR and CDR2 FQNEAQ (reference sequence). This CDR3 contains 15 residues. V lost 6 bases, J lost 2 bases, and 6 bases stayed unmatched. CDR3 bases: TGTGCCAGCAGACCCCGGACAGGGGGACAAGAGACCCAGTACTTC. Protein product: CASRPRTGGQETQYF. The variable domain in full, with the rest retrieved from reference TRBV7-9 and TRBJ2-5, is DTGVSQNPRHKITKRGQNVTFRCDPISEHNRLYWYRQTLGQGPEFLTYFQNEAQLEKSRLLSDRFSAERPKGSFSTLEIQRTEQGDSAMYLCASRPRTGGQETQYFGPGTRLLVL.

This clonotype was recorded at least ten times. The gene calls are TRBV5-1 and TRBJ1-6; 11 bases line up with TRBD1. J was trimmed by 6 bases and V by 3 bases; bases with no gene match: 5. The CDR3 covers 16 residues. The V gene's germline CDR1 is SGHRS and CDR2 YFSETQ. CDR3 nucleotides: TGCGCCAGCAGCTACGGACAGGGGGCGACTAATTCACCCCTCCACTTT. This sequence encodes CASSYGQGATNSPLHF.

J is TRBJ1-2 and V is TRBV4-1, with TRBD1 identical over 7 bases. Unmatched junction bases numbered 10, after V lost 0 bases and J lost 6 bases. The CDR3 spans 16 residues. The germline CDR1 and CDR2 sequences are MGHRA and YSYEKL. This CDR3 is CASSQDQIRQGDGYTF. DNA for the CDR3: TGCGCCAGCAGCCAAGATCAAATTCGACAGGGCGATGGCTACACCTTC.

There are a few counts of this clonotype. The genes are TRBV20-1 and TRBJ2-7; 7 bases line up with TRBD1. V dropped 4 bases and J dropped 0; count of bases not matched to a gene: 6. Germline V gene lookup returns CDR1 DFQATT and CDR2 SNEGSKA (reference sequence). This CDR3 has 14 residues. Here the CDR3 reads CSAIRDSASYEQYF. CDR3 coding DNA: TGCAGTGCTATTAGGGACAGCGCCTCCTACGAGCAGTACTTC.

The CDR3 DNA sequence: TGCAGTGCTACCCTGGGGGACAGCTCCTACGAGCAGTACGTC. Translated, it gives CSATLGDSSYEQYV. The V call is TRBV20-1, the J call TRBJ2-7; 7 bases line up with TRBD1. From germline, CDR1 is DFQATT and CDR2 SNEGSKA (reference sequence). V shed 4 bases and J 0 bases; nucleotides not matched to a gene: 6. The CDR3 has 14 residues.

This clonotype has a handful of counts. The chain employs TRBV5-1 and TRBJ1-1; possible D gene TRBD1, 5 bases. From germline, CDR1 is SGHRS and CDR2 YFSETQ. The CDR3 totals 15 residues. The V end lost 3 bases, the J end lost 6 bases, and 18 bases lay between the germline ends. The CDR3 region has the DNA TGCGCCAGCAGCTCGGGGGAGGCCTGGAAGCCTGAAGCTTTCTTT. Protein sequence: CASSSGEAWKPEAFF.

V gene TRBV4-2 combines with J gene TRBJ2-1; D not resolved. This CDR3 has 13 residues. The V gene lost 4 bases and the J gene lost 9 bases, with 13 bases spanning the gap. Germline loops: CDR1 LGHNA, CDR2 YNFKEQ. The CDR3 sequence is CASSRPRIAEQFF. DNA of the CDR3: TGTGCCAGCAGCCGTCCTAGGATTGCTGAGCAGTTCTTC.